Below are 26 T cell receptor beta chains sequenced from a single sample in a study of blood T cells in healthy people across ages. For the second PCR, which ran for about 6 to 11 cycles, a sample-barcoded 5' primer and a J-beta primer mix were used. TCRdb reprocessed the 5' RACE reads via MiXCR and lists one record per CDR3 protein. Of 1.5 million to 2 million distinct CDR3 sequences in the sample, about 50% were seen once. The sequencing input was blood. The receptor source for this set is a woman aged 40 to 50 in good health.

This clonotype turned up a few times. The chain links TRBV6-1 to TRBJ1-2; 7 bases map to TRBD1. Germline assignment: CDR1 MNHNS and CDR2 SASEGT. The CDR3 consists of 14 residues. After removal of 2 bases from V and 4 bases from J, the junction contained 4 bases not matched to a gene. DNA for the CDR3: TGTGCCAGCAGTGAAAGAGGGGGCCTCTATGGCTACACCTTC. Translated: CASSERGGLYGYTF.

This clonotype was seen more than once but under ten times. This chain joins TRBV7-2 and TRBJ2-1; the match to TRBD2 covers 13 bases. Germline trimming cut 5 bases from V and 0 bases from J; bases unmatched to any gene: 7. The CDR3 is 18 amino acids. In germline, CDR1 is SGHTA, CDR2 FQGNSA. CDR3 region: CASSHKRLAGGSYNEQFF. The CDR3 coding sequence is TGTGCCAGCAGCCATAAACGACTAGCGGGGGGCTCCTACAATGAGCAGTTCTTC.

This chain connects TRBV28 to TRBJ2-3, with a possible D match to TRBD1 (5 bases). Germline CDR1 MDHEN, CDR2 SYDVKM. CDR3 length: 13 residues. V lost 8 bases, J lost 3 bases, and 12 bases lay in between. CDR3 region: CASHTQGTDTQYF. For the CDR3, the DNA is TGTGCCAGCCATACCCAGGGAACAGATACGCAGTATTTT.

This clonotype was picked up a small number of times. V and J are TRBV18 and TRBJ2-3; D is unclear. This CDR3 has 13 amino acids. Per germline, CDR1 KGHSH and CDR2 LQKENI. V was shortened by 0 bases and J by 6 bases, with 7 bases between the two germline ends. The CDR3 nucleotides read TGTGCCAGCTCACCACCGTTGAGCGATACGCAGTATTTT. Protein product: CASSPPLSDTQYF.

The CDR3 is CASSLSGGTENIQYF. The CDR3 DNA follows: TGTGCCAGCAGCTTAAGCGGGGGTACGGAAAACATTCAGTACTTC. The V and J genes are TRBV7-6 and TRBJ2-4; 8 nucleotides agree with TRBD2. The V gene end was trimmed by 2 bases and the J gene end by 5 bases; junction bases not matched to a gene: 5. The CDR3 extends over 15 amino acids. Germline V gene sequence: CDR1 SGHVS, CDR2 FNYEAQ.

This clonotype was seen a handful of times. V and J are TRBV29-1 and TRBJ2-7, with TRBD2 matching over 8 bases. The CDR3 spans 14 residues. With 2 bases clipped from V and 1 base from J, the junction kept 4 bases outside the gene matches. CDR1 SQVTM and CDR2 ANQGSEA come from the germline V gene. The CDR3 nucleotides are TGCAGCGTTGAATTAGCGGGAAGATCCTACGAGCAGTACTTC. Translated, it gives CSVELAGRSYEQYF.

This clonotype turned up a few times. The CDR3 protein is CASSLTEGGTDTQYF. The CDR3 DNA follows: TGTGCCAGCAGTTTGACAGAGGGGGGCACAGATACGCAGTATTTT. The V call is TRBV6-2 or TRBV6-3, the J call TRBJ2-3, with D possibly TRBD1 on 6 matching bases. The CDR3 spans 15 residues. CDR1 and CDR2 from the germline V gene are MNHEY and SVGEGT. V was clipped by 4 bases and J by 1 base, with 12 bases between them.

The CDR3 DNA sequence: TGCGCCAGCAGCTTGGACCAAATTAGAGGGTTGGAGACCCAGTACTTC. Its protein is CASSLDQIRGLETQYF. The genes are TRBV5-1 and TRBJ2-5, with D perhaps TRBD2 (5 bases). This CDR3 spans 16 amino acids. Germline V lookup: CDR1 SGHRS, CDR2 YFSETQ. Between the trimmed V and J ends, which lost 0 bases and 5 bases, there was a span of 17 bases.

This chain connects TRBV5-1 to TRBJ2-5, with D possibly being TRBD1 (6 bases). The CDR3 contains 14 residues. Germline V lookup: CDR1 SGHRS, CDR2 YFSETQ. V was cut by 2 bases and J by 2 bases, with 10 bases left in between. CDR3 in DNA: TGCGCCAGCAGCTTACAGGGTAAACAAGAGACCCAGTACTTC. It codes for CASSLQGKQETQYF. The full variable domain, its missing parts supplied by reference TRBV5-1 and TRBJ2-5, is KAGVTQTPRYLIKTRGQQVTLSCSPISGHRSVSWYQQTPGQGLQFLFEYFSETQRNKGNFPGRFSGRQFSNSRSEMNVSTLELGDSALYLCASSLQGKQETQYFGPGTRLLVL.

V and J are TRBV24-1 and TRBJ2-7, with TRBD1 matching over 7 bases. TRBJ2-5 matches the DNA end more closely, so the J call is doubtful. The CDR3 runs to 13 residues. Germline CDR1 and CDR2: KGHDR and SFDVKD. The CDR3 sequence is CATRSGGSETQYF. As DNA, the CDR3 is TGTGCCACCCGCTCAGGGGGTTCGGAGACCCAGTACTTC.

The chain couples TRBV20-1 to TRBJ2-7; D may correspond to TRBD1 or TRBD2 (6 bases each). The V gene lost 4 bases and the J gene lost 2 bases, with 15 bases spanning the gap. The CDR3 contains 14 residues. Per germline, CDR1 DFQATT and CDR2 SNEGSKA (reference sequence). CDR3 residues: CSANRGTGAYEQYV. CDR3 nucleotide sequence: TGCAGTGCTAATAGGGGGACGGGGGCCTACGAGCAGTACGTC.

This clonotype was counted only a few times. The chain couples TRBV7-3 to TRBJ2-1; maybe TRBD1 (6 bases). The CDR3 loop spans 14 amino acids. Germline lookup yields CDR1 SGHTA and CDR2 FQGTGA. Trimming left V 5 bases short and J 5 bases short, with 13 bases between. The CDR3 nucleotides are TGTGCCAGCAGCCGGACGAACAGGGACAATGAGCAGTTCTTC. Translated, it gives CASSRTNRDNEQFF.

The J gene is TRBJ1-5, the V gene TRBV19; no definite D call. The CDR3 runs 16 residues. Between the trimmed V and J ends, which lost 3 bases and 1 base, there was a span of 13 bases. CDR1 and CDR2 (germline): LNHDA, SQIVND (reference sequence). The CDR3 sequence: CASSIPYRMSNQPQHF. The CDR3 DNA follows: TGTGCCAGTAGTATCCCGTACAGAATGAGCAATCAGCCCCAGCATTTT.

This clonotype was seen a handful of times. The chain couples TRBV12-3 or TRBV12-4 to TRBJ2-1; 7 positions agree with TRBD1. This CDR3 is 13 amino acids long. Germline trimming cut 6 bases from V and 13 bases from J; bases unmatched to any gene: 12. In nucleotides, the CDR3 is TGTGCCAGCAGATCGGACAGGACAGGTCGACAGTTCTTC. Amino acids: CASRSDRTGRQFF.

This rearrangement joins TRBV4-3 to TRBJ2-1; 10 bases match TRBD1. The assigned J gene may be wrong: the sequence end matches TRBJ2-7 better. This CDR3 comprises 17 residues. Germline V gives CDR1 LGHNA, CDR2 YSLEER. This CDR3 is CASSQELRTGGYNEQYF. Here the CDR3 DNA reads TGCGCCAGCAGTCAGGAGTTACGGACAGGGGGGTACAATGAGCAGTACTTC.

This clonotype was counted at least ten times. The chain joins TRBV29-1 to TRBJ2-5, with D perhaps matching TRBD2 (5 bases). The CDR3 contains 11 residues. V was pared by 4 bases and J by 4 bases, with 7 bases between. From germline, CDR1 is SQVTM and CDR2 ANQGSEA. The CDR3 is CSVALGETQYF. In DNA form, the CDR3 reads TGCAGCGTTGCACTAGGAGAGACCCAGTACTTC.

This clonotype showed up just a few times. The genes are TRBV27 and TRBJ2-1; D is perhaps TRBD2 (6 bases). The CDR3 spans 15 residues. The germline V and J ends were trimmed by 1 base and 2 bases, with 9 bases remaining between them. Germline lookup yields CDR1 MNHEY and CDR2 SMNVEV (reference sequence). For the CDR3, the DNA is TGTGCCAGCAGTTTATGGGGGGAGGCCTACAATGAGCAGTTCTTC. Translating it yields CASSLWGEAYNEQFF.

V gene TRBV12-3 or TRBV12-4 combines with J gene TRBJ2-2; the D gene is possibly TRBD1 (5 bases). The CDR3 has 14 amino acids. The V end was cut by 3 bases, the J end by 8 bases, with 13 bases between. The CDR3 here is CASSFQGRVGELFF. In nucleotides, the CDR3 is TGTGCCAGCAGTTTTCAGGGAAGAGTAGGGGAGCTGTTTTTT.

The V gene is TRBV27, the J gene TRBJ2-6, with D perhaps matching TRBD1 (6 bases). This CDR3 is 18 amino acids long. Germline values: CDR1 MNHEY, CDR2 SMNVEV (reference sequence). Between the trimmed V and J ends, which lost 4 bases and 2 bases, there was a span of 18 bases. In DNA, the CDR3 is TGTGCCAGCAGTTCCGGACAGCCCCTCGGGGCTGGGGCCAACGTCCTGACTTTC. Residues: CASSSGQPLGAGANVLTF.

The gene calls are TRBV12-3 or TRBV12-4 and TRBJ2-5, with D perhaps TRBD1 or TRBD2 (5 bases each). V was clipped by 6 bases and J by 5 bases, with 22 bases between them. The CDR3 is 16 residues long. The CDR3 DNA reads as TGTGCCAGCAGCCCCGGGACGACCTGGCGTTCCGAGACCCAGTACTTC. This translates into CASSPGTTWRSETQYF.

This clonotype has only a few counts. V usage is TRBV5-1 and J usage is TRBJ1-2; D is possibly TRBD1 (5 bases). Per the germline V gene, CDR1 is SGHRS and CDR2 is YFSETQ. The V end lost 1 base, the J end lost 6 bases, and 13 bases lay between the germline ends. This CDR3 contains 14 residues. The DNA for the CDR3 is TGCGCCAGCAGCTTGCCCCAGGGTTTCCATGGCTACACCTTC. This sequence encodes CASSLPQGFHGYTF.

The chain combines TRBV14 with TRBJ2-1; D uncertain. Germline V gene data show CDR1 as SGHDN and CDR2 as FVKESK. This CDR3 region has 13 residues. The V end lost 1 base, the J end lost 6 bases, and 7 bases lay between the germline ends. The CDR3, as DNA: TGTGCCAGCAGCCAAGCTGAAGGCAATGAGCAGTTCTTC. This sequence encodes CASSQAEGNEQFF. Supplemented by reference TRBV14 and TRBJ2-1, the full variable domain reads EAGVTQFPSHSVIEKGQTVTLRCDPISGHDNLYWYRRVMGKEIKFLLHFVKESKQDESGMPNNRFLAERTGGTYSTLKVQPAELEDSGVYFCASSQAEGNEQFFGPGTRLTVL.

This clonotype was detected a few times. The chain combines TRBV7-2 with TRBJ1-5; no reliable D call. Per germline, CDR1 SGHTA and CDR2 FQGNSA. This CDR3 comprises 14 residues. V was pared by 4 bases and J by 5 bases, with 12 bases between. The DNA of the CDR3 is TGTGCCAGCAGCTCCCGCCTGCCCCATCAGCCCCAGCATTTT. This gives the protein CASSSRLPHQPQHF.

The chain recombines TRBV5-1 with TRBJ2-5; no firm D call. The germline V and J ends were trimmed by 0 bases and 9 bases, with 15 bases remaining between them. The germline CDR1 and CDR2 sequences are SGHRS and YFSETQ. CDR3 length: 14 residues. The CDR3 sequence: CASSLESALRAQYF. CDR3 nucleotide sequence: TGCGCCAGCAGCTTGGAGTCGGCCCTCCGGGCCCAGTACTTC.

This sequence joins TRBV6-4 and TRBJ2-7, with TRBD2 matching over 7 bases. The CDR3 has 12 residues. With V trimmed by 6 bases and J by 5 bases, 4 bases remained unmatched. Germline V gene lookup returns CDR1 MRHNA and CDR2 SNTAGT. CDR3 loop: CASRTAGDEQYF. The CDR3 DNA is TGTGCCAGCAGGACGGCGGGGGACGAGCAGTACTTC.

The genes are TRBV6-2 or TRBV6-3 and TRBJ1-6; weak D call: TRBD1 (5 bases). Germline CDR1 MNHEY, CDR2 SVGEGT. Trimming took off 2 bases at V and 7 bases at J, with 18 bases between the two ends. This CDR3 is built from 17 residues. The CDR3: CASSYTTGRIGNSPLHF. DNA for the CDR3: TGTGCCAGCAGTTACACCACAGGTCGCATTGGAAATTCACCCCTCCACTTT.